A selection of T cell receptor beta chains follows, all from one sample in a study of T cells after yellow fever vaccination. Each CDR3 protein is one row after TCRdb ran MiXCR on the 5' RACE reads. Of some 320,000 distinct CDR3 sequences in the sample, around 8.6% were seen once. The input for sequencing was CD4+ T cells sorted from PBMCs, taken 5 days after the yellow fever booster vaccination. The source of these receptors is a young man who received the YFV17D yellow fever vaccine. The CDR3 runs from the conserved cysteine through the conserved F or W. The D gene is left open where the match is weak. Clone size appears in some rows only: once, few, many, or a class for an expanded clone.

length: 17
D: TRBD1
size: many
J: TRBJ2-5
V: TRBV7-2
DNA: TGTGCCAGCAGTCGAGGACAGGGTTTTACGTTTCTAGAGACCCAGTACTTC
CDR3: CASSRGQGFTFLETQYF

length: 15
D: NA
size: few
J: TRBJ1-2
V: TRBV6-2/TRBV6-3
DNA: TGTGCCAGCAGTTACTTGCAGACTACTTTCTATGGCTACACCTTC
CDR3: CASSYLQTTFYGYTF

length: 15
D: TRBD2
size: NA
J: TRBJ2-1
V: TRBV25-1
DNA: TGTGCCAGCACGGGGGGACTAGCGGGCGGGCATGAGCAGTTCTTC
CDR3: CASTGGLAGGHEQFF

length: 14
D: NA
size: few
J: TRBJ2-2
V: TRBV6-4
DNA: TGTGCCAGCAGTGACAGGGCGGCTGCCGGGGAGCTGTTTTTT
CDR3: CASSDRAAAGELFF

length: 15
D: NA
size: NA
J: TRBJ2-5
V: TRBV20-1
DNA: TGCAGTGCTAGTTTAGTCGGGAGCTTGGCTGAGACCCAGTACTTC
CDR3: CSASLVGSLAETQYF

length: 12
D: NA
size: NA
J: TRBJ2-4
V: TRBV3-1
DNA: TGTGCCAGCAGCCAAGGGTCGAACATTCAGTACTTC
CDR3: CASSQGSNIQYF

length: 15
D: TRBD2
size: NA
J: TRBJ2-5
V: TRBV12-3/TRBV12-4
DNA: TGTGCCAGCAGATCTAGCGGGGGGGCGGGTGAGACCCAGTACTTC
CDR3: CASRSSGGAGETQYF

length: 16
D: TRBD1
size: many
J: TRBJ1-2
V: TRBV4-1
DNA: TGCGCCAGCAGCCAGGGGACAGGGGGCGCGGGCTATGGCTACACCTTC
CDR3: CASSQGTGGAGYGYTF

length: 13
D: NA
size: many
J: TRBJ2-5
V: TRBV12-3/TRBV12-4
DNA: TGTGCCAGCAGTTTTTGGGGGCAGGAGACCCAGTACTTC
CDR3: CASSFWGQETQYF

length: 14
D: NA
size: many
J: TRBJ2-1
V: TRBV5-5
DNA: TGTGCCAGCAGCTTTGGGGGGGCCCGCAATGAGCAGTTCTTC
CDR3: CASSFGGARNEQFF

length: 13
D: TRBD1
size: NA
J: TRBJ1-2
V: TRBV18
DNA: TGTGCCAGCTCATCTTGGACAGGGCAGGGCTACACCTTC
CDR3: CASSSWTGQGYTF

length: 14
D: NA
size: many
J: TRBJ1-2
V: TRBV27
DNA: TGTGCCAGCAGTGTTGGAGGACCCTGGGACGGCTACACCTTC
CDR3: CASSVGGPWDGYTF

length: 14
D: NA
size: few
J: TRBJ1-4
V: TRBV18
DNA: TGTGCCAGCTCACCACCGCCGGGGAATGAAAAACTGTTTTTT
CDR3: CASSPPPGNEKLFF

length: 13
D: NA
size: few
J: TRBJ1-4
V: TRBV30
DNA: TGTGCCTGGAGCCGGCCAGATAATGAAAAACTGTTTTTT
CDR3: CAWSRPDNEKLFF

length: 18
D: NA
size: NA
J: TRBJ2-2
V: TRBV4-1
DNA: TGCGCCAGCAGCCAAGGTGGCCGGGGGCGGCGGAACACCGGGGAGCTGTTTTTT
CDR3: CASSQGGRGRRNTGELFF

length: 14
D: TRBD1
size: NA
J: TRBJ2-1
V: TRBV9
DNA: TGTGCCAGCAGCGTAGGGACCTTGGGACAGGGGATGTTCTTC
CDR3: CASSVGTLGQGMFF

length: 14
D: NA
size: many
J: TRBJ1-1
V: TRBV6-2/TRBV6-3
DNA: TGTGCCAGCAGTTACACAGGACCACACACTGAAGCTTTCTTT
CDR3: CASSYTGPHTEAFF

length: 14
D: NA
size: few
J: TRBJ1-2
V: TRBV25-1
DNA: TGTGCCAGCAGTGAGCATCAGGGTGGCTATGGCTACACCTTC
CDR3: CASSEHQGGYGYTF

length: 16
D: NA
size: few
J: TRBJ1-3
V: TRBV10-1
DNA: TGCGCCAGCAGTGAGTTGCAGGGGCTTTCTGGAAACACCATATATTTT
CDR3: CASSELQGLSGNTIYF

length: 15
D: TRBD1
size: NA
J: TRBJ1-4
V: TRBV5-1
DNA: TGCGCCAGCAGCCAACAGGGGGCAACTTATGAAAATCTGTTTTTT
CDR3: CASSQQGATYENLFF

length: 13
D: NA
size: few
J: TRBJ2-5
V: TRBV12-3/TRBV12-4
DNA: TGTGCCAGCAGTTCTGGGGGGTCGGAGACCCAGTACTTC
CDR3: CASSSGGSETQYF

length: 14
D: NA
size: few
J: TRBJ2-1
V: TRBV27
DNA: TGTGCCAGCGGATCGGGCAGGGTAAGGGATGAGCAGTTCTTC
CDR3: CASGSGRVRDEQFF

length: 12
D: NA
size: few
J: TRBJ1-1
V: TRBV30
DNA: TGTGCCTGGAGTTTTCAGGACACTGAAGCTTTCTTT
CDR3: CAWSFQDTEAFF

length: 13
D: NA
size: few
J: TRBJ1-1
V: TRBV5-1
DNA: TGCGCCAGCAGCTTGGTGTCGTGGGCTGAAGCTTTCTTT
CDR3: CASSLVSWAEAFF

length: 16
D: NA
size: many
J: TRBJ2-2
V: TRBV4-3
DNA: TGCGCCAGCAGCCAAGATATCCTAGTCGCGGCCGGGGAGCTGTTTTTT
CDR3: CASSQDILVAAGELFF

length: 14
D: TRBD1
size: NA
J: TRBJ1-2
V: TRBV28
DNA: TGTGCCAGCCTGCGCGGGACAGATAACTATGGCTACACCTTC
CDR3: CASLRGTDNYGYTF

length: 16
D: TRBD1
size: many
J: TRBJ2-1
V: TRBV2
DNA: TGTGCCAGCACGGGCAGGGGGCCTAAGAAGTACAATGAGCAGTTCTTC
CDR3: CASTGRGPKKYNEQFF

length: 14
D: TRBD1
size: NA
J: TRBJ1-2
V: TRBV9
DNA: TGTGCCAGCAGCCCACGAGGGGACAGCTATGGCTACACCTTC
CDR3: CASSPRGDSYGYTF

length: 11
D: TRBD1
size: few
J: TRBJ1-2
V: TRBV25-1
DNA: TGTGCCAGCTCTAGGGGGCGTAGCTACACCTTC
CDR3: CASSRGRSYTF

length: 14
D: TRBD1
size: NA
J: TRBJ1-3
V: TRBV6-5
DNA: TGTGCCAGCAGCCCTAGGACAGGGGGAAACACCATATATTTT
CDR3: CASSPRTGGNTIYF

length: 17
D: TRBD1
size: NA
J: TRBJ2-7
V: TRBV10-3
DNA: TGTGCCATCAGTGAGTCGAAAGCGACAGGGTTCGTTTACGAGCAGTACTTC
CDR3: CAISESKATGFVYEQYF

length: 17
D: TRBD2
size: few
J: TRBJ2-7
V: TRBV7-2
DNA: TGTGCCAGCAGCTGGCTAGCGGGGCAGACAAACTCCTACGAGCAGTACTTC
CDR3: CASSWLAGQTNSYEQYF

length: 14
D: TRBD1
size: NA
J: TRBJ2-3
V: TRBV7-2
DNA: TGTGCCAGCACCTTCGGACAGGGGGCTATTGCGCAGTATTTT
CDR3: CASTFGQGAIAQYF

length: 12
D: NA
size: NA
J: TRBJ2-1
V: TRBV5-1
DNA: TGCGCCAGCAGCTTCAGTGCGATCGAGCAGTTCTTC
CDR3: CASSFSAIEQFF

length: 16
D: TRBD1
size: NA
J: TRBJ2-2
V: TRBV5-1
DNA: TGCGCCAGCAGTATGCGGGACAGGGCAAACACCGGGGAGCTGTTTTTT
CDR3: CASSMRDRANTGELFF

length: 17
D: TRBD2
size: NA
J: TRBJ2-1
V: TRBV7-2
DNA: TGTGCCAGCAGCTTAGCGGCAAGCGGGGTCTCCTACAATGAGCAGTTCTTC
CDR3: CASSLAASGVSYNEQFF

length: 17
D: TRBD2
size: few
J: TRBJ2-3
V: TRBV4-2
DNA: TGTGCCAGCAGCCAAGGCAATAGCGGGGTCGGCACAGATACGCAGTATTTT
CDR3: CASSQGNSGVGTDTQYF

length: 13
D: NA
size: few
J: TRBJ2-1
V: TRBV15
DNA: TGTGCCACCAGTTCAATGGGGGGAGATGAGCAGTTCTTC
CDR3: CATSSMGGDEQFF

length: 15
D: NA
size: few
J: TRBJ1-6
V: TRBV4-1
DNA: TGCGCCAGCAGCCAAGGATGGAGTTCTAATTCACCCCTCCACTTT
CDR3: CASSQGWSSNSPLHF

length: 16
D: TRBD2
size: few
J: TRBJ2-5
V: TRBV11-2
DNA: TGTGCCAGCAGCTCGGGGGGGCTAGCTTCCGTAGAGACCCAGTACTTC
CDR3: CASSSGGLASVETQYF

length: 15
D: NA
size: NA
J: TRBJ1-5
V: TRBV19
DNA: TGTGCCAGTAGTATCCTTGCGGGCCGCAATCAGCCCCAGCATTTT
CDR3: CASSILAGRNQPQHF

length: 14
D: NA
size: NA
J: TRBJ2-2
V: TRBV29-1
DNA: TGCAGCGTCAATACCGGGGTCGTGCCCGGGGAGCTGTTTTTT
CDR3: CSVNTGVVPGELFF

length: 13
D: NA
size: NA
J: TRBJ2-3
V: TRBV7-9
DNA: TGTGCCAGCAGCTCACCCCCATGGTCGGGGCAGTATTTT
CDR3: CASSSPPWSGQYF

length: 13
D: TRBD1
size: many
J: TRBJ1-5
V: TRBV19
DNA: TGTGCCAGTACCCCAACAGGGGATCAGCCCCAGCATTTT
CDR3: CASTPTGDQPQHF

length: 15
D: NA
size: NA
J: TRBJ2-3
V: TRBV24-1
DNA: TGTGCCACCAGTGATCCACAGGGACCGGCAGATACGCAGTATTTT
CDR3: CATSDPQGPADTQYF

length: 12
D: NA
size: many
J: TRBJ2-7
V: TRBV19
DNA: TGTGCCAGTAGTACAGGATCCTACGAGCAGTACTTC
CDR3: CASSTGSYEQYF

length: 15
D: NA
size: NA
J: TRBJ1-4
V: TRBV7-9
DNA: TGTGCCAGCAGTTACCAGGGTTTACCTAATGAAAAACTGTTTTTT
CDR3: CASSYQGLPNEKLFF

length: 15
D: NA
size: NA
J: TRBJ1-2
V: TRBV4-3
DNA: TGCGCCAGCAGCCAAGAAGCCGGTGCCCCCTATGGCTACACCTTC
CDR3: CASSQEAGAPYGYTF

length: 14
D: TRBD1
size: NA
J: TRBJ1-6
V: TRBV4-1
DNA: TGCGCCAGCAGCCCCCCAGGGGGAGCTTCACCCCTCCACTTT
CDR3: CASSPPGGASPLHF

length: 14
D: NA
size: many
J: TRBJ1-5
V: TRBV5-1
DNA: TGCGCCAGCAGCTTGGATGGTGACAATCAGCCCCAGCATTTT
CDR3: CASSLDGDNQPQHF

length: 15
D: NA
size: few
J: TRBJ1-5
V: TRBV13
DNA: TGTGCCAGCAGCCCTCGGACGGGGCGGTCTCAGCCCCAGCATTTT
CDR3: CASSPRTGRSQPQHF

length: 16
D: TRBD1
size: few
J: TRBJ2-3
V: TRBV20-1
DNA: TGCAGTGCTAGTCGACCGATAGGGACAGGGGCAGATACGCAGTATTTT
CDR3: CSASRPIGTGADTQYF

length: 14
D: NA
size: NA
J: TRBJ1-2
V: TRBV5-1
DNA: TGCGCCAGAGAATCGGGACATCACAACTATGGCTACACCTTC
CDR3: CARESGHHNYGYTF

length: 17
D: NA
size: many
J: TRBJ2-4
V: TRBV15
DNA: TGTGCCACCAGCAGAGATAAGTTGGGACACCCGGGGGACATTCAGTACTTC
CDR3: CATSRDKLGHPGDIQYF

length: 13
D: NA
size: NA
J: TRBJ1-1
V: TRBV5-4
DNA: TGTGCCAGCAGCTTCGAAAAGAGGACTGAAGCTTTCTTT
CDR3: CASSFEKRTEAFF

length: 15
D: TRBD1
size: NA
J: TRBJ1-2
V: TRBV4-1
DNA: TGCGCCAGCAGCCAAGGACAGGGGGCTGGGTATGGCTACACCTTC
CDR3: CASSQGQGAGYGYTF

length: 14
D: NA
size: few
J: TRBJ1-2
V: TRBV5-1
DNA: TGCGCCAGCAGCTTTCTCGACAGCCGTGGTGGCTACACCTTC
CDR3: CASSFLDSRGGYTF